This TCR beta chain is drawn from a study of blood T cell repertoires in COVID-19 (dated by TCRdb to 2018 to 2021). In the study overall: The collaborator samples originated in the United States, Italy and Spain and spanned the acute and convalescent phases of COVID-19. Where HLA class I and class II types were available, the types were taken from metadata supplied by the sample provider, not from assay-based typing. Samples came from the ongoing ImmuneRACE study (first 160 participants) plus 1,254 subjects from 6 global collaborators. Nearly every sample came with metadata listing a de-identified subject ID, COVID-19 status, age in years and sex. The prospective study material was composed of cDNA or gDNA derived from T cells, B-cell-depleted T cells, or PBMCs. The repertoires were made available in a free public database intended to serve as a resource for research on the immune response to SARS-CoV-2. The dataset comprised deeply sampled blood TCRbeta repertoires from subjects exposed to, actively infected with, or recovered from COVID-19.

Collaborating institutions collected whole blood in K2EDTA tubes following their own protocols. Collaborator samples were shipped for TCRbeta analysis as frozen whole blood, isolated PBMCs, or DNA extracted from either sample type. Worth noting for this clone: Its recognized antigen is unknown. No much larger clone is present one base from it, and per-base qualities are unavailable.

Here is what the overall study found, with its caveats: The amount of clinical and demographic metadata varied by source and participant and was provided uncurated.

TCRbeta CDR3 regions were amplified from genomic DNA by means of the immunoSEQ Assay, a bias-controlled multiplex PCR. The paper's processing steps were these. The number of nucleated cells in each sample was estimated from the amplification of reference gene primers within the assay. Sequence reads were collapsed and filtered to measure the absolute abundance of every unique TCRbeta CDR3 rearrangement. Productive Simpson clonality was computed per sample as the square root of Simpson's diversity index over productive rearrangements. The clones in this table, taken by TCRdb from immuneACCESS, are in-frame only. Not every clone is retained; where verified, under half of the shortfall comes from an unresolved V gene, and the cause of the rest is unknown. V, J and clone size are taken as reported in that table, and D and trimming were inferred from the DNA itself. This sample is represented by about 95,000 clones; roughly four fifths of them were singletons. The top ten hold about 24% of the sample.

Cut back by 3 bases and 4 bases, the V and J ends lie 3 bases apart. The CDR3 contains 11 residues, cysteine and phenylalanine counted. Left in the record is the CDR3 DNA by itself, 33 bases read in frame from the first base. According to the germline V gene (reference sequence), CDR1 reads LNHNV and CDR2 reads YYDKDF. Sequencing was done on a sample of peripheral blood. The chain was built from TRBV15 and TRBJ1-1; the D gene lacks a confident call. The TCR was taken from a human donor in a cohort sampled during active COVID-19. The DNA sequence follows: TGTGCCACCAGCAGGAGCACTGAAGCTTTCTTT. This sequence encodes CATSRSTEAFF. Extended through the reference TRBV15 and TRBJ1-1 proteins, this CDR3 yields the full variable domain: DAMVIQNPRYQVTQFGKPVTLSCSQTLNHNVMYWYQQKSSQAPKLLFHYYDKDFNNEADTPDNFQSRRPNTSFCFLDIRSPGLGDTAMYLCATSRSTEAFFGQGTRLTVV.